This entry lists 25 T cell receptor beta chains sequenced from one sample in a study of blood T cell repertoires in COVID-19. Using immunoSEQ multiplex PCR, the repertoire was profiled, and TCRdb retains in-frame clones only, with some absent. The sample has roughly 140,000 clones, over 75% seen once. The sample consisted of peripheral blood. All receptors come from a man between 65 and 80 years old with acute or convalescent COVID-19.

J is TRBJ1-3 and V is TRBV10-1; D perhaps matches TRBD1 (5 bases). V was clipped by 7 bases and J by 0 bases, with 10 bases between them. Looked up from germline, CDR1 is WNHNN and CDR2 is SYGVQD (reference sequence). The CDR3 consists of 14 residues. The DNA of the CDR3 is TGCGCCAGCAAGGACGGGGGCTCTGGAAACACCATATATTTT. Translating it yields CASKDGGSGNTIYF.

CDR3 loop: CASRGQASTDTQYF. CDR3 nucleotides: TGCGCCAGCAGAGGACAGGCCTCCACAGATACGCAGTATTTT. The chain uses TRBV5-1 and TRBJ2-3; 7 nucleotides line up with TRBD1. Unmatched junction bases numbered 5, after V lost 5 bases and J lost 2 bases. Germline assignment: CDR1 SGHRS and CDR2 YFSETQ. This CDR3 has 14 amino acids.

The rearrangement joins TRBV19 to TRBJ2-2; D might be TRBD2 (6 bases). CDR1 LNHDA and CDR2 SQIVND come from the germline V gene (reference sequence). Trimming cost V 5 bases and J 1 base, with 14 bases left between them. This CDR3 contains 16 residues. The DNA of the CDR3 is TGTGCCAGTAGTCCCCGGGACTCCAGGAACACCGGGGAGCTGTTTTTT. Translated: CASSPRDSRNTGELFF.

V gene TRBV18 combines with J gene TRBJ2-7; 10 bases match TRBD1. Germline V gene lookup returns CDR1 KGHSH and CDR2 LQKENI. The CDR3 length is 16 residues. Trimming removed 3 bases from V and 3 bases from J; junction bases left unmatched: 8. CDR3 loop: CASSPPGTGDIYEQYF. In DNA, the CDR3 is TGTGCCAGCTCACCCCCCGGGACAGGGGACATCTACGAGCAGTACTTC.

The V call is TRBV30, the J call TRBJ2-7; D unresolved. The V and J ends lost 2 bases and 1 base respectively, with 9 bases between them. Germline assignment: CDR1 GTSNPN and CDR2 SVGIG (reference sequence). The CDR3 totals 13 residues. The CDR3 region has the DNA TGTGCCTGGAGTCGCGGTAGATCCTACGAGCAGTACTTC. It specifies CAWSRGRSYEQYF.

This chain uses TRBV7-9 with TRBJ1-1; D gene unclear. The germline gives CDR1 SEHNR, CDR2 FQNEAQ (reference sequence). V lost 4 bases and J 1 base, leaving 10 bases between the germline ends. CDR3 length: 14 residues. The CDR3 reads CASSSVLRNTEAFF. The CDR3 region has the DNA TGTGCCAGCAGCTCCGTCCTCCGGAACACTGAAGCTTTCTTT.

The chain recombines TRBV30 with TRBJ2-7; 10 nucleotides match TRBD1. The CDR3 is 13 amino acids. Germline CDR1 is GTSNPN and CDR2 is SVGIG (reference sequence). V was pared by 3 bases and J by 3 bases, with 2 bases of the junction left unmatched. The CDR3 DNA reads TGTGCCTGGAGGACAGGGGGCAACTACGAGCAGTACTTC. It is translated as CAWRTGGNYEQYF.

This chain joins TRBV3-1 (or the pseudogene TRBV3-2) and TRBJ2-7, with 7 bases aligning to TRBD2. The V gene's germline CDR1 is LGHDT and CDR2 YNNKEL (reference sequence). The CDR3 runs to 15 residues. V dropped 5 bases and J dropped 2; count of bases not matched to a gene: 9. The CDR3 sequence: CASSNRQGLPYEQYF. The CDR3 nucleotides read TGTGCCAGCAGCAACCGCCAGGGACTACCCTACGAGCAGTACTTC.

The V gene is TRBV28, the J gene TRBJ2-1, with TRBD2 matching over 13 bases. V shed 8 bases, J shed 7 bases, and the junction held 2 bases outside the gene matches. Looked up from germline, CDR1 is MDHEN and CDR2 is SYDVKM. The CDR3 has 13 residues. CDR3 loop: CASGLAGVNEQFF. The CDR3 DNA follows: TGTGCCAGCGGACTAGCGGGAGTTAATGAGCAGTTCTTC.

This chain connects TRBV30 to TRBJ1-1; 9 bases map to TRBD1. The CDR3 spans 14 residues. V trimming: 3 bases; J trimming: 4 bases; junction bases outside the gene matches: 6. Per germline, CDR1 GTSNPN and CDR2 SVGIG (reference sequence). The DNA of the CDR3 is TGTGCCTGGAGGGGGGGACAGGGCCCCACTGAAGCTTTCTTT. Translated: CAWRGGQGPTEAFF. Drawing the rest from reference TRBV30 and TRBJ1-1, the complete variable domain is SQTIHQWPATLVQPVGSPLSLECTVEGTSNPNLYWYRQAAGRGLQLLFYSVGIGQISSEVPQNLSASRPQDRQFILSSKKLLLSDSGFYLCAWRGGQGPTEAFFGQGTRLTVV.

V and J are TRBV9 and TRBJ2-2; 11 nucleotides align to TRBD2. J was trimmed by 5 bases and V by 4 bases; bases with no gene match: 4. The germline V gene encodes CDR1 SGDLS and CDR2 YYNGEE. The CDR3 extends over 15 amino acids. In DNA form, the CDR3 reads TGTGCCAGCAGCTTGGGGACTAGCGGAACCGGGGAGCTGTTTTTT. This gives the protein CASSLGTSGTGELFF. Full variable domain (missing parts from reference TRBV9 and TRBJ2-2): DSGVTQTPKHLITATGQRVTLRCSPRSGDLSVYWYQQSLDQGLQFLIQYYNGEERAKGNILERFSAQQFPDLHSELNLSSLELGDSALYFCASSLGTSGTGELFFGEGSRLTVL.

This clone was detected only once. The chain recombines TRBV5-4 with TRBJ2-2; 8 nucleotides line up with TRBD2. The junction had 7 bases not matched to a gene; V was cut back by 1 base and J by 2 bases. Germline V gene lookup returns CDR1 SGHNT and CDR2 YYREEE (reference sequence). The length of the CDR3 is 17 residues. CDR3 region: CASSLKALAGNTGELFF. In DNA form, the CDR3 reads TGTGCCAGCAGCTTGAAGGCGCTAGCGGGTAACACCGGGGAGCTGTTTTTT.

CDR3 residues: CASKSPSTGIRNTEAFF. The CDR3 bases are TGTGCCAGCAAAAGTCCGTCTACAGGGATAAGGAACACTGAAGCTTTCTTT. The chain has TRBV28 and TRBJ1-1; TRBD1 might be the D (6 bases). CDR3 length: 17 amino acids. V lost 7 bases and J 1 base, leaving 22 bases between the germline ends. CDR1 and CDR2 (germline): MDHEN, SYDVKM.

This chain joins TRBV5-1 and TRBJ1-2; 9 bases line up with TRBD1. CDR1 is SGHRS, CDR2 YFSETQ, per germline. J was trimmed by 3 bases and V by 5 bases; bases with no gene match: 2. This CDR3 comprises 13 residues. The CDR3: CASRRTGDYGYTF. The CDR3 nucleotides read TGCGCCAGCAGACGGACAGGGGACTATGGCTACACCTTC.

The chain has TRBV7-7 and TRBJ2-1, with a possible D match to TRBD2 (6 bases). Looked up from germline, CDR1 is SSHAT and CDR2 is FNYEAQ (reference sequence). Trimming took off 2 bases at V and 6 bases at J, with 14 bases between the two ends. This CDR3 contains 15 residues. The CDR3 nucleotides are TGTGCCAGCAGCTTAAACGGGGCGGGGTCCAATGAGCAGTTCTTC. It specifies CASSLNGAGSNEQFF.

For the CDR3, the DNA is TGTGCCAGCATCTTAGGGGGAGTGAGCAATCAGCCCCAGCATTTT. Translating it yields CASILGGVSNQPQHF. V usage is TRBV6-5 and J usage is TRBJ1-5; possible D gene TRBD1, 6 bases. V lost 7 bases and J lost 1, with 14 bases in between. Germline CDR1 reads MNHEY; CDR2 reads SVGAGI. The CDR3 is made up of 15 amino acids.

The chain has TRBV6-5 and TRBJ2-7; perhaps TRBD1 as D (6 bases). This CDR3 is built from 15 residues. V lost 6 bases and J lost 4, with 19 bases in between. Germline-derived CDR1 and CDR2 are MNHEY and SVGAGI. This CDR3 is CASSPTGLNEYEQYF. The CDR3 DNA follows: TGTGCCAGCAGCCCAACAGGGTTAAATGAATACGAGCAGTACTTC.

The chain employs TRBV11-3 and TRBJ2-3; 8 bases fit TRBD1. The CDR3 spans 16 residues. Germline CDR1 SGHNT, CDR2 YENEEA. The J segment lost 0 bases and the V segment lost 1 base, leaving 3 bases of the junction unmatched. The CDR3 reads CASSLGDRLSTDTQYF. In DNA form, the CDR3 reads TGTGCCAGCAGCTTAGGGGACAGGCTGAGCACAGATACGCAGTATTTT.

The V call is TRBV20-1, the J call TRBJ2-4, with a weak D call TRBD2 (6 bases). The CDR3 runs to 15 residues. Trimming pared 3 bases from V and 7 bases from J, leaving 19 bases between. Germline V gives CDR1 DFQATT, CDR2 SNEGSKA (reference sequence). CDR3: CSASETGTLNNIQYF. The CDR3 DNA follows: TGCAGTGCTAGTGAAACCGGGACTCTTAACAACATTCAGTACTTC.

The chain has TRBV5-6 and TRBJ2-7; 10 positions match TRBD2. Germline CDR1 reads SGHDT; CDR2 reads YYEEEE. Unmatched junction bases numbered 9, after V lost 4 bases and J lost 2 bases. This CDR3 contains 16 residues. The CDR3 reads CASSKNRLAGTYEQYF. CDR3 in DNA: TGTGCCAGCAGCAAGAACAGACTAGCGGGTACCTACGAGCAGTACTTC. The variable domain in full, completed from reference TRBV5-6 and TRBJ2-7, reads DAGVTQSPTHLIKTRGQQVTLRCSPKSGHDTVSWYQQALGQGPQFIFQYYEEEERQRGNFPDRFSGHQFPNYSSELNVNALLLGDSALYLCASSKNRLAGTYEQYFGPGTRLTVT.

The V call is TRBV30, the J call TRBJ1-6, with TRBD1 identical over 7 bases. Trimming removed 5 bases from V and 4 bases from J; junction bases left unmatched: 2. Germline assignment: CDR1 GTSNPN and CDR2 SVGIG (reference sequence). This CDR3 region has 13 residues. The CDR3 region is CAWGGQYNSPLHF. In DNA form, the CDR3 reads TGTGCCTGGGGGGGACAGTATAATTCACCCCTCCACTTT.

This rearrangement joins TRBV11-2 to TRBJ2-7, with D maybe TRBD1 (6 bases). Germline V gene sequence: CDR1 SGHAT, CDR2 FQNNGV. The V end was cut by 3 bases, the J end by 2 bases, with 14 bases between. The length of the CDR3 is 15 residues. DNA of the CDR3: TGTGCCAGCAGCTTGGGGGCCCGGGGCACCTACGAGCAGTACTTC. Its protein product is CASSLGARGTYEQYF.

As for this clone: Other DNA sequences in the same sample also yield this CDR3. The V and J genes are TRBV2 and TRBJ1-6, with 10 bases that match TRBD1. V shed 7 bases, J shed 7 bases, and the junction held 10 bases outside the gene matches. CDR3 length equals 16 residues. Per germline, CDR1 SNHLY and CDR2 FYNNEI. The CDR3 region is CASIDDRGLGNSPLHF. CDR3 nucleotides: TGTGCCAGCATCGACGACAGGGGGCTTGGCAATTCACCCCTCCACTTT.

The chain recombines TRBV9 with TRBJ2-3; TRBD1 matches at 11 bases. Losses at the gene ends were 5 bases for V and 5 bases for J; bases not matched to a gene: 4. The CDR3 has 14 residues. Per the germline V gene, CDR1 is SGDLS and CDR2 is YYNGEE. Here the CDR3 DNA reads TGTGCCAGCAGAGGACAGGGGGCGCGAGATACGCAGTATTTT. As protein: CASRGQGARDTQYF.

CDR3 region: CASSYGGRGTEAFF. CDR3 bases: TGTGCCAGCAGTTACGGGGGTAGGGGGACTGAAGCTTTCTTT. The chain carries TRBV6-5 and TRBJ1-1, with D tentatively TRBD1 (6 bases). The CDR3 runs 14 residues. Germline loops: CDR1 MNHEY, CDR2 SVGAGI. V was trimmed by 2 bases and J by 5 bases, leaving 12 bases between them.